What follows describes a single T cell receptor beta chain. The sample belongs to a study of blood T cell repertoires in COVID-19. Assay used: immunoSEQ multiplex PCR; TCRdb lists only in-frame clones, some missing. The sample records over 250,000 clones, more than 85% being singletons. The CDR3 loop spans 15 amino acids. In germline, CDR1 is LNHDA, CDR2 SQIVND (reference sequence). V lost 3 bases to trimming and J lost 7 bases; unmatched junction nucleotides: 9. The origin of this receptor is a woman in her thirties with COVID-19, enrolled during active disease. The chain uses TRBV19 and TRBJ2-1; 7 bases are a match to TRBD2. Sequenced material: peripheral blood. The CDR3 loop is CASSIGSGKGNEQFF. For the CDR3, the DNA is TGTGCCAGTAGTATTGGAAGCGGGAAAGGGAATGAGCAGTTCTTC.